The 8 T cell receptor beta chains given below trace back to one sample, sequenced in a study of molecular identifiers for immune sequencing clone quantification. TCRdb called the PCR reads again in MiXCR, with one record for every CDR3 protein. In the table there are over 300,000 distinct CDR3 sequences, roughly 23% of which are singletons. The sample taken for sequencing was naive CD8+ T cells from blood, with Jurkat cell RNA spiked in. Subset denoted: FACS-sorted CD8+CD4-CCR7+CD45RA+ naive T cells. The receptors originated from a human donor in good health. Some libraries in this study had Jurkat cell RNA spiked in.

The J gene is TRBJ2-2, the V gene TRBV27, with 9 bases matching TRBD1. V was clipped by 4 bases and J by 3 bases; unmatched bases: 9. This CDR3 comprises 17 residues. CDR1 and CDR2 (germline): MNHEY, SMNVEV (reference sequence). The CDR3 here is CASSSDRDRAYTGELFF. CDR3 coding DNA: TGTGCCAGCAGTTCTGATCGGGACAGGGCTTACACCGGGGAGCTGTTTTTT.

With regard to this clonotype: A much more abundant neighbour one base away suggests this may be a read error. This chain connects TRBV28 to TRBJ1-2, with D possibly matching TRBD1 (5 bases). Trimming cost V 8 bases and J 9 bases, with 16 bases left between them. Germline V gives CDR1 MDHEN, CDR2 SYDVKM. The CDR3 loop spans 12 amino acids. The CDR3: CASGPPGGSYTF. The CDR3 coding sequence is TGTGCCAGCGGTCCCCCCGGGGGAAGCTACACCTTC.

This clonotype was counted only a few times. This sequence joins TRBV4-3 and TRBJ2-2; TRBD2 matches 11 bases. With V trimmed by 3 bases and J by 1 base, 1 base remained unmatched. Germline CDR1 reads LGHNA; CDR2 reads YSLEER. This CDR3 is 16 amino acids long. The CDR3 bases are TGCGCCAGCAGCCAGGGGACTAGCGGGAACACCGGGGAGCTGTTTTTT. This encodes CASSQGTSGNTGELFF.

Worth noting for this clonotype: A junction boundary mismatches the germline segment, possibly from a read error. V usage is TRBV20-1 and J usage is TRBJ2-7; D is possibly TRBD2 (7 bases). Germline loops: CDR1 DFQATT, CDR2 SNEGSKA (reference sequence). There are 13 residues in the CDR3. The CDR3 loop reads CSARKGGDYEQHF. CDR3 coding DNA: TGCAGTGCTCGAAAAGGGGGGGACTACGAGCAGCACTTC.

There are many counts of this clonotype. The chain couples TRBV7-9 to TRBJ2-1, with D perhaps TRBD1 (6 bases). Trimming stripped 6 bases from V and 4 bases from J, with 7 bases between. The CDR3 extends over 12 amino acids. Germline-derived CDR1 and CDR2 are SEHNR and FQNEAQ (reference sequence). The CDR3 region is CASRTGYNEQFF. For the CDR3, the DNA is TGTGCCAGCAGGACAGGATACAATGAGCAGTTCTTC.

The chain has TRBV6-2 or TRBV6-3 and TRBJ1-1; D uncertain. The CDR3 length is 13 residues. Germline assignment: CDR1 MNHEY and CDR2 SVGEGT. V was trimmed by 5 bases and J by 6 bases, leaving 13 bases between them. Here the CDR3 DNA reads TGTGCCAGCAGTCCTCTCCCTGGGGCTGAAGCTTTCTTT. This sequence encodes CASSPLPGAEAFF.

J is TRBJ2-7 and V is TRBV13; D uncertain. Germline assignment: CDR1 PRHDT and CDR2 FYEKMQ (reference sequence). The CDR3 length is 13 residues. The ends were cut back, 5 bases at V and 6 bases at J, with 14 bases in the middle. CDR3 protein: CASSPHGRLEQYF. The CDR3 DNA reads as TGTGCCAGCAGCCCGCACGGCCGGCTCGAGCAGTACTTC. Together with reference TRBV13 and TRBJ2-7, the CDR3 gives the full variable domain: AAGVIQSPRHLIKEKRETATLKCYPIPRHDTVYWYQQGPGQDPQFLISFYEKMQSDKGSIPDRFSAQQFSDYHSELNMSSLELGDSALYFCASSPHGRLEQYFGPGTRLTVT.

This clonotype was observed many times. CDR3 bases: TGTGCCAGCAGCCCCTCCGGGGGTCCCTATGGCTACACCTTC. Translation gives CASSPSGGPYGYTF. The chain employs TRBV14 and TRBJ1-2; maybe TRBD1 (5 bases). The CDR3 has 14 amino acids. V lost 4 bases, J lost 4 bases, and 13 bases lay in between. The germline CDR1 and CDR2 sequences are SGHDN and FVKESK.